What follows describes a single T cell receptor beta chain. These data belong to a study of blood T cell repertoires in COVID-19. About the study: COVID-19 samples collected from the United States, Italy and Spain covered acute and convalescent phases. In each case, the material was cDNA or gDNA derived from T cells, B-cell-depleted T cells, or PBMCs.

Original processing methods: The assay estimated nucleated cells by amplifying reference gene primers. Generated by immunoSEQ multiplex PCR, the TCRdb table keeps only in-frame clones and is missing some. V, J and clone size were drawn from that table, and D and trimming were deduced from the DNA. The sample yields about 110,000 clones, around 87% seen once. CDR3 size: 15 residues. Germline V gene data show CDR1 as SNHLY and CDR2 as FYNNEI. The junction had 8 bases not matched to a gene; V was cut back by 4 bases and J by 4 bases. What was sequenced was peripheral blood. The sequence was obtained from a woman of 80 years or more with acute or convalescent COVID-19. The chain is built from TRBV2 and TRBJ2-7; 9 bases align to TRBD1. The CDR3 loop is CASSVDRGRPYEQYF. CDR3 DNA: TGTGCCAGCAGTGTAGACAGGGGGAGACCTTACGAGCAGTACTTC.